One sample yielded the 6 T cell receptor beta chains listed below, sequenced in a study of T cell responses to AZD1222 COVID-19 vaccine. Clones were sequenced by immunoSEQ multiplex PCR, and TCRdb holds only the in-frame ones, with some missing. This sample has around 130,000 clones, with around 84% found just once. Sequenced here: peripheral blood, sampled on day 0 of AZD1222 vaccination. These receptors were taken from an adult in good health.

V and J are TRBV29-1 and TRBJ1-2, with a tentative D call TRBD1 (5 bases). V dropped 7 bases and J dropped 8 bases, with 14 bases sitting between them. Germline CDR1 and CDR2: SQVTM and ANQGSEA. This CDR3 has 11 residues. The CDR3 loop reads CSDEGEGGYTF. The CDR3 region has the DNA TGCAGCGACGAAGGGGAGGGGGGCTACACCTTC.

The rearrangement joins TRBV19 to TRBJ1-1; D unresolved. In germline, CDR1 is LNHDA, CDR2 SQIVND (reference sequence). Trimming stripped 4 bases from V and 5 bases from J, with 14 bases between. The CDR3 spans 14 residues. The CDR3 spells CASSRLERTTEAFF. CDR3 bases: TGTGCCAGTAGTAGGTTGGAGAGGACGACTGAAGCTTTCTTT.

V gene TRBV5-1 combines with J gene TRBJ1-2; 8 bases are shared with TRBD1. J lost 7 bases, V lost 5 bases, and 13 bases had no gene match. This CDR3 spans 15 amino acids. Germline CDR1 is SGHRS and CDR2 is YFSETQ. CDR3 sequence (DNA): TGCGCCAGCAGGACTGATCAGGGGGCTAGGGGTGGCTACACCTTC. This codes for CASRTDQGARGGYTF. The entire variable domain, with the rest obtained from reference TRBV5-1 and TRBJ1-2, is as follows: KAGVTQTPRYLIKTRGQQVTLSCSPISGHRSVSWYQQTPGQGLQFLFEYFSETQRNKGNFPGRFSGRQFSNSRSEMNVSTLELGDSALYLCASRTDQGARGGYTFGSGTRLTVV.

The CDR3: CASSSNQLVSHEQYF. The CDR3 nucleotides are TGTGCCAGCAGCTCCAATCAACTAGTCAGCCACGAGCAGTACTTC. This chain joins TRBV11-3 and TRBJ2-7; D may be TRBD2 (5 bases). Germline V gene data show CDR1 as SGHNT and CDR2 as YENEEA. The germline V and J ends were trimmed by 4 bases and 5 bases, with 18 bases remaining between them. The CDR3 loop spans 15 amino acids.

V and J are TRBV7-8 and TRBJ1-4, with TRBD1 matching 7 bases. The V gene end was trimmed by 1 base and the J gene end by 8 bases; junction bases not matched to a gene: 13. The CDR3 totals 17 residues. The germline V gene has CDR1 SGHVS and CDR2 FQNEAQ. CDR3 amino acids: CASSLEVGGGSLEKLFF. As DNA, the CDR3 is TGTGCCAGCAGCTTAGAGGTGGGAGGGGGCTCGCTGGAAAAACTGTTTTTT.

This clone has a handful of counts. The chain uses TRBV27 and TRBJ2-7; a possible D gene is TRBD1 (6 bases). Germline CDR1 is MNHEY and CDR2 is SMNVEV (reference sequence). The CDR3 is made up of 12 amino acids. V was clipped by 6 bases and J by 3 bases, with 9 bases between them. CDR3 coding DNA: TGTGCCAGCAGCACACAGGGCTACGAGCAGTACTTC. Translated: CASSTQGYEQYF.